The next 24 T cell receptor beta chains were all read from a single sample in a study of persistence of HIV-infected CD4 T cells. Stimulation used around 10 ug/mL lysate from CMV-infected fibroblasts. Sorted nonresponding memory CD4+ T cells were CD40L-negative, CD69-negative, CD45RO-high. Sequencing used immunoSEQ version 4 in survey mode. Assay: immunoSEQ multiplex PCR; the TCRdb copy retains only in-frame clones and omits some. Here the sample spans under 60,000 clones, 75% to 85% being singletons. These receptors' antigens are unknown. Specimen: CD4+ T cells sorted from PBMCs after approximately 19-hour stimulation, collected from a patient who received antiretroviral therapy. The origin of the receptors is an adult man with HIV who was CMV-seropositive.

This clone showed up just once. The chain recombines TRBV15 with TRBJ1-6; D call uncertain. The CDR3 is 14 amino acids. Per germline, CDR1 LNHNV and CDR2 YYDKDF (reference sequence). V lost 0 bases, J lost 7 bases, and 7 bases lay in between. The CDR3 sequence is CATSRERGNSPLHF. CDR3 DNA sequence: TGTGCCACCAGCAGAGAGAGAGGGAATTCACCCCTCCACTTT.

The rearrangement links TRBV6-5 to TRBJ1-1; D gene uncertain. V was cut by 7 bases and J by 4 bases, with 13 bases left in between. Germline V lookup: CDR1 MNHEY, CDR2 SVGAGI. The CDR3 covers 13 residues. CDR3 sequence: CASTMGWGTEAFF. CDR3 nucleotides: TGTGCCAGCACCATGGGGTGGGGCACTGAAGCTTTCTTT.

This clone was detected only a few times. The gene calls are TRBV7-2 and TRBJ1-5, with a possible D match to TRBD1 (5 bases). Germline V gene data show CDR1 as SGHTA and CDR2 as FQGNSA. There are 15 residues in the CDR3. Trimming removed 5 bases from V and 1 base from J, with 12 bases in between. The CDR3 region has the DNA TGTGCCAGCAGCCAGGGAAGTAGGAGCAATCAGCCCCAGCATTTT. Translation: CASSQGSRSNQPQHF.

CDR3 residues: CASSDGWVQTEAFF. CDR3 sequence (DNA): TGTGCCAGCAGTGACGGATGGGTCCAAACCGAAGCTTTCTTT. The chain links TRBV2 to TRBJ1-1, with D hard to call. This CDR3 region has 14 residues. Per germline, CDR1 SNHLY and CDR2 FYNNEI. Between the trimmed V and J ends, which lost 3 bases and 8 bases, there was a span of 16 bases.

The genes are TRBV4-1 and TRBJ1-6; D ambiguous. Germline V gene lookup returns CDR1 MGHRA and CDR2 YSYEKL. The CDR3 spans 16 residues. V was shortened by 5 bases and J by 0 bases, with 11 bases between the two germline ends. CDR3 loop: CASSKTASSYNSPLHF. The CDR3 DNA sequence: TGCGCCAGCAGCAAGACTGCCAGCTCCTATAATTCACCCCTCCACTTT.

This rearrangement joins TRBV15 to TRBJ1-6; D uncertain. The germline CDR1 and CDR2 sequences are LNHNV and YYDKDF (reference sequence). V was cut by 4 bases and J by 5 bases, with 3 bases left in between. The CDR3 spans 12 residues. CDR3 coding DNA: TGTGCCACCAGCATAAATAATTCACCCCTCCACTTT. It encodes CATSINNSPLHF.

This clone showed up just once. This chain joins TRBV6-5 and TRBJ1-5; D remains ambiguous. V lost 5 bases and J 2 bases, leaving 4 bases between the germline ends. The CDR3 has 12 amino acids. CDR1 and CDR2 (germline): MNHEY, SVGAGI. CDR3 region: CASSPGNQPQHF. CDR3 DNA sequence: TGTGCCAGCAGTCCAGGCAATCAGCCCCAGCATTTT.

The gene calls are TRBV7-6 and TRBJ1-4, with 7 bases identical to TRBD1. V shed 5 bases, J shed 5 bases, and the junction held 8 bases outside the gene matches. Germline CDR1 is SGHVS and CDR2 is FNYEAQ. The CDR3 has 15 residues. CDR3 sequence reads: CASSLGTALNEKLFF. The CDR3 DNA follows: TGTGCCAGCAGCCTCGGGACAGCCCTGAATGAAAAACTGTTTTTT.

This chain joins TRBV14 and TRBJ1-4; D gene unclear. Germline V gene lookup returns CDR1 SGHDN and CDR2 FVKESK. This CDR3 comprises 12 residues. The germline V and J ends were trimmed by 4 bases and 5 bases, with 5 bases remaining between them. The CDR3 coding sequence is TGTGCCAGCAGCCGGGGAAATGAAAAACTGTTTTTT. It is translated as CASSRGNEKLFF.

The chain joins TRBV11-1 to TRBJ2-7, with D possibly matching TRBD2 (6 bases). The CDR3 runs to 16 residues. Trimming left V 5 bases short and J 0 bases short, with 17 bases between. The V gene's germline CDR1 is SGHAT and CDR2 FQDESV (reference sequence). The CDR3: CASSPRRQGLSYEQYF. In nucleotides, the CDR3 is TGTGCCAGCAGCCCTAGGAGGCAGGGACTCTCCTACGAGCAGTACTTC.

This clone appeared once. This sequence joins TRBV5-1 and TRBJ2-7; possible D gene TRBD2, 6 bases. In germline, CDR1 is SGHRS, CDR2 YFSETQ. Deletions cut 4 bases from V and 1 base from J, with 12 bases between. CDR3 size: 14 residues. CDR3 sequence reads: CASSTRDLSYEQYF. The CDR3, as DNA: TGCGCCAGCAGCACCCGGGACTTGTCCTACGAGCAGTACTTC.

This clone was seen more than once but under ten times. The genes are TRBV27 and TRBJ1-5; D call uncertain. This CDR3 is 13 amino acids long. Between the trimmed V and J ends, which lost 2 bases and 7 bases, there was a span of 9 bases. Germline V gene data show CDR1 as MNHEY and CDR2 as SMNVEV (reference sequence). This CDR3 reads CASSLRGTQPQHF. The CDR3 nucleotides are TGTGCCAGCAGTTTACGGGGAACGCAGCCCCAGCATTTT.

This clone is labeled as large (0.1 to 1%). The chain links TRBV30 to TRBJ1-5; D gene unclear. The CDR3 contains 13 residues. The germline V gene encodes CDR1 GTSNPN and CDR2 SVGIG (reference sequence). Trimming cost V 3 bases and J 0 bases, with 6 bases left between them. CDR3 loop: CAWSSYSNQPQHF. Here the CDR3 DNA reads TGTGCCTGGAGCAGTTATAGCAATCAGCCCCAGCATTTT.

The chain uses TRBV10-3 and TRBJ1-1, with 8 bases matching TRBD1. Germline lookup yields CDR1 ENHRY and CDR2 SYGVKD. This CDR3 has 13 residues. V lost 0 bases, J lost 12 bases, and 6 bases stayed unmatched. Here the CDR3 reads CAISESDRARSFF. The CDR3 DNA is TGTGCCATCAGTGAGTCGGACAGGGCAAGATCTTTCTTT.

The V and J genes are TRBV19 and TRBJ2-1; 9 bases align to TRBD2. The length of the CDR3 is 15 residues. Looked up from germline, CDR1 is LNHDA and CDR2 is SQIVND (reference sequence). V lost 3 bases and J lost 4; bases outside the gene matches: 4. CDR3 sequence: CASSIQAGGYNEQFF. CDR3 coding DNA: TGTGCCAGTAGTATTCAAGCGGGAGGATACAATGAGCAGTTCTTC.

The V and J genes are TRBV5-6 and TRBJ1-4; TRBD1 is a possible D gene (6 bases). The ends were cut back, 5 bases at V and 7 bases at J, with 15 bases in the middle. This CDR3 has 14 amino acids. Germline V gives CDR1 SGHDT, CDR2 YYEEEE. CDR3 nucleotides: TGTGCCAGCAGTCCTACAGGAGGGGGTGAAAAACTGTTTTTT. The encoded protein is CASSPTGGGEKLFF.

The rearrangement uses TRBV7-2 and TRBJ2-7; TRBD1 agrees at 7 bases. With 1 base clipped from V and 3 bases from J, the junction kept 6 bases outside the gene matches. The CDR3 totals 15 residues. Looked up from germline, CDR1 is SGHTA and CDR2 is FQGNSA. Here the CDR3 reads CASSLVGQENYEQYF. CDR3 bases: TGTGCCAGCAGCTTAGTAGGACAGGAGAACTACGAGCAGTACTTC.

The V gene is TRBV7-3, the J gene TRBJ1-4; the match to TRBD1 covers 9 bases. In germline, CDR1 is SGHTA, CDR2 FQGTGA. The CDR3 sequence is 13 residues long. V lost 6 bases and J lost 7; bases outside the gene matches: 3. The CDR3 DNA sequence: TGTGCCAGCAGTCGACAGGGGGGTGAAAAACTGTTTTTT. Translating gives CASSRQGGEKLFF.

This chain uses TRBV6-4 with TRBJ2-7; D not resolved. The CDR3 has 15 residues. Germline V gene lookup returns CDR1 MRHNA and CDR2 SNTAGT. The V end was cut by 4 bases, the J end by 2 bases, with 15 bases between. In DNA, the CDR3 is TGTGCCAGCAGTGTTCAGGAAGGTCCTACCTACGAGCAGTACTTC. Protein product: CASSVQEGPTYEQYF.

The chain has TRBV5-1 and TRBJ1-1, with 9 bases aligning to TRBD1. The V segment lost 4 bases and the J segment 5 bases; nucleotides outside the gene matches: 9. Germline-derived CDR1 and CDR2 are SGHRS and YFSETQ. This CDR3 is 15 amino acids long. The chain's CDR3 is CASSRWDRVGTEAFF. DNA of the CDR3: TGCGCCAGCAGCCGGTGGGACAGGGTGGGAACTGAAGCTTTCTTT.

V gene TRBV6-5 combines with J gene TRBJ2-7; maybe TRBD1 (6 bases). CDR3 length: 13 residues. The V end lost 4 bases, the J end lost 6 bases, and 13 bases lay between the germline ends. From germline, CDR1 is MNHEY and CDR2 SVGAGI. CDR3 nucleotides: TGTGCCAGCAGTTCGGGACAAGTAAGCGAGCAGTACTTC. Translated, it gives CASSSGQVSEQYF.

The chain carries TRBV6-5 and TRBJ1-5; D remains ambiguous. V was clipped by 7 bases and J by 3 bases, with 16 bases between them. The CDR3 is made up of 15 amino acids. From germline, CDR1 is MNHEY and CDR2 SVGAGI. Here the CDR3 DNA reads TGTGCCAGCACCCCCGAGACTGCCCACAATCAGCCCCAGCATTTT. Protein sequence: CASTPETAHNQPQHF.

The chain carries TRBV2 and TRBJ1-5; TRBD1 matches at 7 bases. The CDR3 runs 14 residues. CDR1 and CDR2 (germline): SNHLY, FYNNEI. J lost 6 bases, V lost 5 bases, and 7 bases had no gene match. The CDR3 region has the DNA TGTGCCAGCAGTTCCAGGGGGGGCGGTCAGCCCCAGCATTTT. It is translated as CASSSRGGGQPQHF.

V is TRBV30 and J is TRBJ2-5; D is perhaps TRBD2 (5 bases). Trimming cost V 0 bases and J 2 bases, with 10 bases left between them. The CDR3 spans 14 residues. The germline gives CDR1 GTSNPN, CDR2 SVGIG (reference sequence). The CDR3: CAWSVRGYQETQYF. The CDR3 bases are TGTGCCTGGAGTGTACGGGGTTATCAAGAGACCCAGTACTTC. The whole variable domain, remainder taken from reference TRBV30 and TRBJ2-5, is SQTIHQWPATLVQPVGSPLSLECTVEGTSNPNLYWYRQAAGRGLQLLFYSVGIGQISSEVPQNLSASRPQDRQFILSSKKLLLSDSGFYLCAWSVRGYQETQYFGPGTRLLVL.